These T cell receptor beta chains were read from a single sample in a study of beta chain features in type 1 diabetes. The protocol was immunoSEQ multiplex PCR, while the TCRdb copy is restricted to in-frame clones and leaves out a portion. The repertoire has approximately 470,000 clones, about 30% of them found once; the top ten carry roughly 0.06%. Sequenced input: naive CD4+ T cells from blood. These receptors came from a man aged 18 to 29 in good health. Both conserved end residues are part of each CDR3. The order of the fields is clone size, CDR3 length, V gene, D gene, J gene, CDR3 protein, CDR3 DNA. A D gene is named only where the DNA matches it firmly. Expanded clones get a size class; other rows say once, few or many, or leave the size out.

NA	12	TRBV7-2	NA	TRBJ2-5	CASSPALGTQYF	TGTGCCAGCAGCCCAGCGTTGGGGACCCAGTACTTC
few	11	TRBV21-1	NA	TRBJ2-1	CASNRDGEQFF	TGTGCCAGCAATAGGGACGGTGAGCAGTTCTTC
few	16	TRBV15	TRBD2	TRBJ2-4	CATSRALAGAKNIQYF	TGTGCCACCAGCAGAGCCCTAGCGGGAGCCAAAAACATTCAGTACTTC
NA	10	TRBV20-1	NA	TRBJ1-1	CSARKPDGTF	TGCAGTGCTAGAAAACCCGACGGGACGTTT
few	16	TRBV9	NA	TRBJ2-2	CASSVGMGQGHGELFF	TGTGCCAGCAGCGTAGGAATGGGGCAGGGACACGGGGAGCTGTTTTTT
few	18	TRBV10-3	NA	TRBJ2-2	CAISESRAESANTGELFF	TGTGCCATCAGTGAGTCTCGGGCGGAAAGCGCGAACACCGGGGAGCTGTTTTTT
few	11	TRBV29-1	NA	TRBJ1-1	CSVALGLEAFF	TGCAGCGTTGCTTTAGGGCTAGAAGCTTTCTTT
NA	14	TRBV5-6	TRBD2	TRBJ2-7	CASSGEGRSYEQYF	TGTGCCAGCAGTGGGGAGGGAAGATCCTACGAGCAGTACTTC
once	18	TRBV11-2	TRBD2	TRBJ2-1	CASSLGTSGRRSYNEQFF	TGTGCCAGCAGCCTTGGGACTAGCGGGAGGAGATCCTACAATGAGCAGTTCTTC
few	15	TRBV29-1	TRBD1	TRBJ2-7	CSVEVSRTGHYEQYF	TGCAGCGTTGAAGTCTCAAGGACAGGGCATTACGAGCAGTACTTC
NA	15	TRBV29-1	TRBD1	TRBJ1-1	CSAVRPGGMNTEAFF	TGCAGCGCCGTACGACCAGGGGGAATGAACACTGAAGCTTTCTTT
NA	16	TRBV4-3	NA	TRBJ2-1	CASSQEWTETPFEQFF	TGCGCCAGCAGCCAAGAATGGACCGAGACCCCCTTCGAGCAGTTCTTC
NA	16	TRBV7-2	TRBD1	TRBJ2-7	CASSVTGTGLAHEQYF	TGTGCCAGCAGCGTAACCGGGACAGGGTTGGCCCACGAGCAGTACTTC
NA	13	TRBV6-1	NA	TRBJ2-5	CASSPMREETQYF	TGTGCCAGCAGCCCTATGAGAGAAGAGACCCAGTACTTC
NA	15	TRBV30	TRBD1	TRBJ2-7	CAWSVSTGLYYEQYF	TGTGCCTGGAGTGTGTCGACAGGGCTCTACTACGAGCAGTACTTC
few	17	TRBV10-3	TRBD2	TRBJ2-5	CAISEGFLAGSQETQYF	TGTGCCATCAGTGAAGGCTTCCTAGCGGGCTCTCAAGAGACCCAGTACTTC
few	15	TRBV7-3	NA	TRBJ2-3	CASSSRGGSTDTQYF	TGTGCCAGCAGCTCCCGAGGGGGGAGTACAGATACGCAGTATTTT
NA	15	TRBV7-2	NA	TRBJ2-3	CASSLPGQNTDTQYF	TGTGCCAGCAGCTTACCCGGACAGAACACAGATACGCAGTATTTT
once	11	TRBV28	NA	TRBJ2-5	CASSLLETQYF	TGTGCCAGCAGTTTACTGGAGACCCAGTACTTC
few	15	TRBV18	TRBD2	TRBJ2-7	CASSPIAGASYEQYF	TGTGCCAGCTCACCTATAGCGGGAGCCTCCTACGAGCAGTACTTC
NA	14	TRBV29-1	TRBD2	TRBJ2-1	CSVERGGSYNEQFF	TGCAGCGTTGAACGGGGGGGCTCCTACAATGAGCAGTTCTTC
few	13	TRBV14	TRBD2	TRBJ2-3	CASSLREGSTQYF	TGTGCCAGCAGCCTACGGGAGGGGAGTACGCAGTATTTT
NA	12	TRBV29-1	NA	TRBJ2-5	CSVSAGEETQYF	TGCAGCGTTTCTGCAGGGGAAGAGACCCAGTACTTC
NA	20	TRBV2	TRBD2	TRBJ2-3	CASSRLVPVGLADSTDTQYF	TGTGCCAGCAGTCGCCTCGTACCTGTGGGACTAGCGGATAGCACAGATACGCAGTATTTT
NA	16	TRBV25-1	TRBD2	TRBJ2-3	CASSEYPREGTDTQYF	TGTGCCAGCAGTGAATATCCACGGGAGGGCACAGATACGCAGTATTTT
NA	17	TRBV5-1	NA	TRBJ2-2	CASRLSGGGTNTGELFF	TGCGCCAGCAGGCTCTCTGGGGGCGGAACGAACACCGGGGAGCTGTTTTTT
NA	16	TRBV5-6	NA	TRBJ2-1	CASSRGPLSSYNEQFF	TGTGCCAGCAGCCGGGGGCCACTAAGCTCCTACAATGAGCAGTTCTTC
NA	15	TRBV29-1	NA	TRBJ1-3	CSVEGNRGSGNTIYF	TGCAGCGTTGAAGGAAACCGAGGCTCTGGAAACACCATATATTTT
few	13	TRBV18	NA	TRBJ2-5	CASSQRQPETQYF	TGTGCCAGCTCACAGAGACAGCCGGAGACCCAGTACTTC
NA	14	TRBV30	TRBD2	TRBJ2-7	CAWSVGLAGDEQYF	TGTGCCTGGAGTGTAGGGCTAGCGGGAGACGAGCAGTACTTC
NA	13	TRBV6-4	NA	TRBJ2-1	CASRRFGKNEQFF	TGTGCCAGCCGACGGTTCGGGAAAAATGAGCAGTTCTTC
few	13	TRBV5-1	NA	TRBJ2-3	CASSVSPGNTQYF	TGCGCCAGCAGCGTGTCCCCCGGGAATACGCAGTATTTT
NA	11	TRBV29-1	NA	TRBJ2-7	CSVGLVYEQYF	TGCAGCGTTGGGCTAGTCTACGAGCAGTACTTC
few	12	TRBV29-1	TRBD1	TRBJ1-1	CSVGTGYTEAFF	TGCAGCGTCGGGACAGGATACACTGAAGCTTTCTTT
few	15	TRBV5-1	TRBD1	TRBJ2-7	CASSAGTGVVNEQYF	TGCGCCAGCAGCGCAGGGACAGGGGTCGTCAACGAGCAGTACTTC
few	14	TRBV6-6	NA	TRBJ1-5	CASSYSMGGQPQHF	TGTGCCAGCAGTTACTCGATGGGGGGGCAGCCCCAGCATTTT
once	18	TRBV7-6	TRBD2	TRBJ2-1	CASSSTSGRAGSYNEQFF	TGTGCCAGCAGCTCAACTAGCGGGAGGGCCGGGTCCTACAATGAGCAGTTCTTC
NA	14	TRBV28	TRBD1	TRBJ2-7	CASSYSDRGLEQYF	TGTGCCAGCAGTTACTCGGACAGGGGGCTCGAGCAGTACTTC
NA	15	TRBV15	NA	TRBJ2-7	CATSREVAETYEQYF	TGTGCCACCAGCAGAGAGGTTGCGGAAACCTACGAGCAGTACTTC
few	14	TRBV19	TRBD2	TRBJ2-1	CASPRGGGDNEQFF	TGTGCCAGTCCCCGGGGGGGAGGGGACAATGAGCAGTTCTTC
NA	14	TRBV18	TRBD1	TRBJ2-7	CASSPDRVVYEQYF	TGTGCCAGCTCACCGGACAGGGTAGTCTACGAGCAGTACTTC
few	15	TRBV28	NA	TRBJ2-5	CASSPWKGLGETQYF	TGTGCCAGCAGTCCCTGGAAGGGGCTCGGGGAGACCCAGTACTTC
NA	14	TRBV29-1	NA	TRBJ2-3	CSVGHRLATDTQYF	TGCAGCGTGGGACACCGATTAGCCACAGATACGCAGTATTTT
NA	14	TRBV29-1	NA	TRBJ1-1	CSVELWLMNTEAFF	TGCAGCGTTGAGCTATGGCTGATGAACACTGAAGCTTTCTTT
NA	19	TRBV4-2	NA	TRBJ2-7	CASSQATGGAGGPTYEQYF	TGTGCCAGCAGCCAAGCGACAGGGGGTGCGGGAGGGCCCACCTACGAGCAGTACTTC
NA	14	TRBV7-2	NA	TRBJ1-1	CASSLEAPRGEAFF	TGTGCCAGCAGCTTAGAGGCCCCACGGGGTGAAGCTTTCTTT
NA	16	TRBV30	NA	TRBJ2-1	CAWSAGASSSYNEQFF	TGTGCCTGGAGTGCCGGGGCTTCGAGCTCCTACAATGAGCAGTTCTTC
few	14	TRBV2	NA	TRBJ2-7	CASSPGTWGYEQYF	TGTGCCAGCAGTCCCGGGACTTGGGGCTACGAGCAGTACTTC
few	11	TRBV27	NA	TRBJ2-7	CASSTSYEQYF	TGTGCCAGCAGCACAAGCTACGAGCAGTACTTC
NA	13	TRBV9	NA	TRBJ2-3	CASRGVSTDTQYF	TGTGCCAGCCGAGGGGTTAGCACAGATACGCAGTATTTT
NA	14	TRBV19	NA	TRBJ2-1	CASSIDHGRNEQFF	TGTGCCAGTAGTATAGATCACGGAAGGAATGAGCAGTTCTTC
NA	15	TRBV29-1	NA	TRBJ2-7	CSVEEPLRRAWEQYF	TGCAGCGTTGAAGAACCTCTCCGGAGGGCTTGGGAGCAGTACTTC
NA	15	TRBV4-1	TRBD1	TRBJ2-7	CASSLPDRPSYEQYF	TGCGCCAGCAGCCTCCCGGACAGGCCATCCTACGAGCAGTACTTC
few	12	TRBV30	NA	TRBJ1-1	CAWTRGRTEAFF	TGTGCCTGGACTCGGGGCCGCACTGAAGCTTTCTTT
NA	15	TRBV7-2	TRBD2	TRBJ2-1	CASRTSGGDYNEQFF	TGTGCCAGCCGGACTAGCGGGGGCGATTACAATGAGCAGTTCTTC
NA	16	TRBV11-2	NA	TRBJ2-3	CASSLTGVSFTDTQYF	TGTGCCAGCAGCTTAACGGGCGTAAGCTTCACAGATACGCAGTATTTT
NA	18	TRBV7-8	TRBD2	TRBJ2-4	CASSLALGKAGGKNIQYF	TGTGCCAGCAGCTTAGCGCTGGGGAAAGCGGGGGGCAAAAACATTCAGTACTTC
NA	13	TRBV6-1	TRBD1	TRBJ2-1	CASRWTGINEQFF	TGTGCCAGCAGGTGGACAGGGATCAATGAGCAGTTCTTC
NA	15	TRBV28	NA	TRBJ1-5	CASSPDTYSNQPQHF	TGTGCCAGCAGCCCCGACACCTATAGCAATCAGCCCCAGCATTTT